This TCR beta chain emerged from a study of blood T cells in healthy people across ages. Those donating, healthy Caucasian individuals from Russia, were aged roughly 6 to 95. At least 6 million PBMCs were isolated per sample. A second PCR of roughly 7 to 11 cycles used a sample-barcoded 5' primer and a J-beta primer mix. TCRdb re-called the 5' RACE reads through MiXCR, storing one row per CDR3 protein. The data hold 700,000 or so distinct CDR3 sequences, with roughly 43% observed a single time. In the case of this clonotype: Its antigen is not identified.

Study-wide points: Both naive CD4+ cell counts and diversity were greater in long-lived donors than in aged donors.

The sample comprised blood. This TCR was sampled from a man older than 75 in good health.

CDR3 protein: CASSAEGGEKYGYTF. Written as DNA, the CDR3 is TGTGCCAGCAGCGCAGAGGGGGGTGAGAAGTATGGCTACACCTTC. The chain uses TRBV7-2 and TRBJ1-2; TRBD1 might be the D (6 bases). CDR1 is SGHTA, CDR2 FQGNSA, per germline. The CDR3 contains 15 residues. V lost 5 bases and J lost 5, with 18 bases in between. Complete variable domain (other parts from reference TRBV7-2 and TRBJ1-2): GAGVSQSPSNKVTEKGKDVELRCDPISGHTALYWYRQSLGQGLEFLIYFQGNSAPDKSGLPSDRFSAERTGGSVSTLTIQRTQQEDSAVYLCASSAEGGEKYGYTFGSGTRLTVV.